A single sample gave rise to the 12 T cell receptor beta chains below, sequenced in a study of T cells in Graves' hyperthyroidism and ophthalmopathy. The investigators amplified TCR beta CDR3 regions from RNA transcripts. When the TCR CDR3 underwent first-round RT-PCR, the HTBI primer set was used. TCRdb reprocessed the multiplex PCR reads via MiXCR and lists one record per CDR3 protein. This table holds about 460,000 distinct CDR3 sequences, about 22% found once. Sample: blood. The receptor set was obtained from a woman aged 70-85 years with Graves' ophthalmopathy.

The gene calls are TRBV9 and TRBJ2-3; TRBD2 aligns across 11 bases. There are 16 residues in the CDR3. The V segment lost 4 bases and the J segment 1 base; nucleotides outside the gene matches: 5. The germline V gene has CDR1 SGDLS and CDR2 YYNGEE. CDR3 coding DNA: TGTGCCAGCAGCCCGTGGACTAGCGGGCGCACAGATACGCAGTATTTT. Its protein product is CASSPWTSGRTDTQYF.

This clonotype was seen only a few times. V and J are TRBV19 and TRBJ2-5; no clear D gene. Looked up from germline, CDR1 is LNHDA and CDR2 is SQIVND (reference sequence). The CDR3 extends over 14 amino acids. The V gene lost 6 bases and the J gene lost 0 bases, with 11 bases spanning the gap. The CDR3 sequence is CASRKVGYQETQYF. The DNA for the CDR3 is TGTGCCAGTAGGAAGGTGGGGTACCAAGAGACCCAGTACTTC.

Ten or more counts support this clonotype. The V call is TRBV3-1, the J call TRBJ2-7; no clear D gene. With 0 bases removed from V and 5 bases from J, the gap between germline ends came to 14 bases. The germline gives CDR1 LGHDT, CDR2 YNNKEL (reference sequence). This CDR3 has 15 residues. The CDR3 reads CASSQEYPVSHEQYF. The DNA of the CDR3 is TGTGCCAGCAGCCAAGAATATCCAGTTTCACACGAGCAGTACTTC.

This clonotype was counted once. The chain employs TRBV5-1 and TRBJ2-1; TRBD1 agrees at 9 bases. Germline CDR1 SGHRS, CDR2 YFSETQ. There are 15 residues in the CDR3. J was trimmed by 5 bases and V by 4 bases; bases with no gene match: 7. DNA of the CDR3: TGCGCCAGCAGCGTCCGGGACAGGGATGACAATGAGCAGTTCTTC. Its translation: CASSVRDRDDNEQFF.

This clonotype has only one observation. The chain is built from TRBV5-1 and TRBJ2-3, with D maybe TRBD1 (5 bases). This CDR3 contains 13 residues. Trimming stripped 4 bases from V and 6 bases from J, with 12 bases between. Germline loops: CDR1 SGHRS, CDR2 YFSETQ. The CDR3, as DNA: TGCGCCAGCAGCCCACAGGCTTTCGATACGCAGTATTTT. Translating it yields CASSPQAFDTQYF.

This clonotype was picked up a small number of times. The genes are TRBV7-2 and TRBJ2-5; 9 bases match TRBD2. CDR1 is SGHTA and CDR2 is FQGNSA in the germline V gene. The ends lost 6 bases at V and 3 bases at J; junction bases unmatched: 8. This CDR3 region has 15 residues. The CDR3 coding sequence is TGTGCCAGCAGGCCAGGACTAGCGACTAAAGAGACCCAGTACTTC. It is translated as CASRPGLATKETQYF.

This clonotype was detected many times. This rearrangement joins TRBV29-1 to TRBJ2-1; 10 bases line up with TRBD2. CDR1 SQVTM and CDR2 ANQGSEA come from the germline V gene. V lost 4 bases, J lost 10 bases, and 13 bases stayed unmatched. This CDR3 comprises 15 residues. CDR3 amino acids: CSVAGEAGGPQEQFF. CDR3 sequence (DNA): TGCAGCGTTGCAGGAGAAGCGGGAGGGCCCCAGGAGCAGTTCTTC.

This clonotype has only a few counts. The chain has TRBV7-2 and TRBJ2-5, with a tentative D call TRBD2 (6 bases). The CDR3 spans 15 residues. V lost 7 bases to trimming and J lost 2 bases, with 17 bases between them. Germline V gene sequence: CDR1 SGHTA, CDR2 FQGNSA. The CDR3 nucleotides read TGTGCCAGCAACCACCGCCTAGGACTACAAGAGACCCAGTACTTC. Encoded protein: CASNHRLGLQETQYF.

The CDR3 DNA reads as TGTGCCAGCGTAGGGAGCTCCTATAATTCACCCCTCCACTTT. Translating it yields CASVGSSYNSPLHF. This chain connects TRBV6-1 to TRBJ1-6; D call uncertain. The V gene's germline CDR1 is MNHNS and CDR2 SASEGT. V lost 8 bases to trimming and J lost 0 bases, with 8 bases between them. The CDR3 totals 14 residues.

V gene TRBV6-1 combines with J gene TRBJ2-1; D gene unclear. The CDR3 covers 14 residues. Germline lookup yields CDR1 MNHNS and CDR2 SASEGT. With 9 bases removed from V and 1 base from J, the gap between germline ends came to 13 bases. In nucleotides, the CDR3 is TGTGCCAGTCGGCTCCAGGTTTCCTACAATGAGCAGTTCTTC. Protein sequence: CASRLQVSYNEQFF.

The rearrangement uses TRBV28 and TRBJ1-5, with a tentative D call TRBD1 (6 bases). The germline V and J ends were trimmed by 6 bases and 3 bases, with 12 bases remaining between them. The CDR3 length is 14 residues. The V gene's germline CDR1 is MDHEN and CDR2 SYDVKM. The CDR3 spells CASSSAGANQPQHF. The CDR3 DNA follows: TGTGCCAGCAGCTCGGCAGGGGCCAATCAGCCCCAGCATTTT.

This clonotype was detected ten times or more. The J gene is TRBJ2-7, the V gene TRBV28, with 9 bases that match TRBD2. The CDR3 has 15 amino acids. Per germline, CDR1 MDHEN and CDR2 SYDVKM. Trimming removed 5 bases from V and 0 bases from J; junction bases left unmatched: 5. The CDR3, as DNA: TGTGCCAGCAGTATTACTAGCGGGTTCTCCTACGAGCAGTACTTC. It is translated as CASSITSGFSYEQYF.